This record looks at one T cell receptor (beta chain) sequence and its context. This sample is drawn from a study of cytotoxic CD8 clonotypes in ibrutinib-treated CLL. Produced via immunoSEQ multiplex PCR; TCRdb's table is partial and in-frame only. The sample lists more than 110,000 clones, less than 95% occurring once. The length of the CDR3 is 15 residues. CDR1 and CDR2 (germline): SGHNT, YENEEA. V shed 4 bases and J 3 bases; nucleotides not matched to a gene: 9. V and J are TRBV11-3 and TRBJ2-7; TRBD2 matches 7 bases. Here the sequenced sample was PBMCs, taken after 12 months of ibrutinib treatment. This TCR derives from a human donor with chronic lymphocytic leukemia. The DNA for the CDR3 is TGTGCCAGCAGCTCCGGTCTAGCGGATAACTACGAGCAGTACTTC. Protein product: CASSSGLADNYEQYF.